These 15 T cell receptor beta chains came from one sample sequenced in a study of T cells in Graves' hyperthyroidism and ophthalmopathy (dated by TCRdb to between 2017 and 2020). The library came from multiplex PCR. This sample was sequenced with an Illumina HiSeq 2000. The TCR beta CDR3 regions were amplified from the RNA transcripts. The first round of RT-PCR for the TCR CDR3 was performed with the HTBI primer set and the Qiagen OneStep RT-PCR kit. The raw public data were reprocessed by TCRdb itself: fastp quality trimming at Q25, MiXCR clonotype calling, in-frame beta chains only. Every entry covers one CDR3 protein and lists the most common genes and DNA from its rows. The sample table records under 350,000 distinct CDR3 sequences; about 15% of these occur just once. Of the sample, around 61% is held by the ten largest clones. The sequenced sample consisted of blood. Receptors originate from a woman aged 55-69 years with Graves' ophthalmopathy.

This clonotype was found many times. The chain links TRBV2 to TRBJ2-5; no clear D. From germline, CDR1 is SNHLY and CDR2 FYNNEI. The CDR3 totals 14 residues. The germline V and J ends were trimmed by 7 bases and 3 bases, with 15 bases remaining between them. The CDR3 is CASMSTPWEETQYF. CDR3 nucleotide sequence: TGTGCCAGCATGAGTACTCCCTGGGAAGAGACCCAGTACTTC.

This clonotype came up many times. V and J are TRBV7-6 and TRBJ2-1; no definite D call. Trimming cost V 1 base and J 4 bases, with 8 bases left between them. The CDR3 runs 14 residues. Germline V gene sequence: CDR1 SGHVS, CDR2 FNYEAQ. The DNA for the CDR3 is TGTGCCAGCAGCTTAGAAGCTAGGTACAATGAGCAGTTCTTC. This sequence encodes CASSLEARYNEQFF. Full variable domain (missing parts from reference TRBV7-6 and TRBJ2-1): GAGVSQSPRYKVTKRGQDVALRCDPISGHVSLYWYRQALGQGPEFLTYFNYEAQQDKSGLPNDRFSAERPEGSISTLTIQRTEQRDSAMYRCASSLEARYNEQFFGPGTRLTVL.

The chain links TRBV12-3 or TRBV12-4 to TRBJ1-5; 9 bases map to TRBD1. The V gene end was trimmed by 6 bases and the J gene end by 5 bases; junction bases not matched to a gene: 8. The CDR3 extends over 15 amino acids. As DNA, the CDR3 is TGTGCCAGCAGCCGGGACAGGGTTGGGGATCAGCCCCAGCATTTT. Translation gives CASSRDRVGDQPQHF.

This CDR3 is CSATPVGGADYGYTF. DNA of the CDR3: TGCAGTGCCACACCTGTCGGGGGTGCGGACTATGGCTACACCTTC. The chain employs TRBV20-1 and TRBJ1-2; D possibly corresponds to TRBD1 (5 bases). This CDR3 has 15 amino acids. Trimming took off 6 bases at V and 3 bases at J, with 20 bases between the two ends. Per the germline V gene, CDR1 is DFQATT and CDR2 is SNEGSKA (reference sequence).

The sample holds many counts of this clonotype. The V call is TRBV6-2 or TRBV6-3, the J call TRBJ2-7; the match to TRBD1 covers 8 bases. V was pared by 6 bases and J by 3 bases, with 7 bases of the junction left unmatched. The CDR3 contains 14 residues. Germline CDR1 is MNHEY and CDR2 is SVGEGT. CDR3 amino acids: CASSGTGLVYEQYF. The CDR3 coding sequence is TGTGCCAGCAGCGGGACAGGTTTAGTCTACGAGCAGTACTTC.

As to this clonotype: This may stem from a read error, because a much larger clone lies one nucleotide away. The chain uses TRBV2 and TRBJ1-1, with D possibly TRBD1 on 6 matching bases. Trimming took off 5 bases at V and 4 bases at J, with 17 bases between the two ends. Germline V CDR1 and CDR2: SNHLY, FYNNEI. The CDR3 totals 15 residues. CDR3 region: CASSQRGARGTEAFF. The CDR3 DNA reads as TGTGCCAGCAGTCAACGGGGGGCGAGGGGCACTGAAGCTTTCTTT.

This clonotype was picked up a small number of times. The chain uses TRBV4-1 and TRBJ2-3; 13 bases match TRBD2. The CDR3 runs 16 residues. Germline V CDR1 and CDR2: MGHRA, YSYEKL. Trimming cost V 6 bases and J 6 bases; bases outside gene matches: 9. The CDR3 bases are TGCGCCAGCAGGTCTACCGGGACTAGCGGGGTCGATACGCAGTATTTT. It yields the protein CASRSTGTSGVDTQYF.

This clonotype was counted at least ten times. The chain carries TRBV2 and TRBJ2-2, with D hard to call. The CDR3 is 12 residues long. Trimming took 5 bases from V and 6 from J, leaving 7 bases between them. The V gene's germline CDR1 is SNHLY and CDR2 FYNNEI. CDR3 sequence reads: CASSLHSGELFF. As DNA, the CDR3 is TGTGCCAGCAGTCTCCATTCCGGGGAGCTGTTTTTT.

This clonotype was seen at least ten times. V gene TRBV7-6 combines with J gene TRBJ1-3; 11 nucleotides line up with TRBD1. The trim removed 5 bases at V and 7 bases at J, leaving 1 base unmatched. CDR1 is SGHVS, CDR2 FNYEAQ, per germline. The CDR3 spans 13 residues. In nucleotides, the CDR3 is TGTGCCAGCAGCCGGGACAGGGGGAACACCATATATTTT. As protein: CASSRDRGNTIYF.

V is TRBV9 and J is TRBJ1-6, with TRBD1 matching 9 bases. Germline trimming cut 3 bases from V and 6 bases from J; bases unmatched to any gene: 7. In germline, CDR1 is SGDLS, CDR2 YYNGEE. The CDR3 covers 16 residues. This CDR3 reads CASSDPQGAGNSPLHF. CDR3 coding DNA: TGTGCCAGCAGCGACCCACAGGGGGCTGGTAATTCACCCCTCCACTTT. The whole variable domain, filled in from reference TRBV9 and TRBJ1-6, reads DSGVTQTPKHLITATGQRVTLRCSPRSGDLSVYWYQQSLDQGLQFLIQYYNGEERAKGNILERFSAQQFPDLHSELNLSSLELGDSALYFCASSDPQGAGNSPLHFGNGTRLTVT.

A word on this clonotype: Relative to the germline gene, one junction end is altered; a read error may explain this. The rearrangement links TRBV5-1 to TRBJ1-2, with D hard to call. Germline assignment: CDR1 SGHRS and CDR2 YFSETQ. The CDR3 spans 13 residues. The CDR3 DNA sequence: TGCGCCAGCAGCTTGGTCAGTAACAATGGCTACACCTTC. Encoded protein: CASSLVSNNGYTF.

This clonotype was picked up many times. The chain links TRBV7-3 to TRBJ2-2; the match to TRBD1 covers 7 bases. Trimming at V came to 5 bases and at J to 4 bases, leaving 4 bases not matched to a gene. Germline V gives CDR1 SGHTA, CDR2 FQGTGA. This CDR3 is built from 14 residues. The CDR3 DNA reads as TGTGCCAGCAGCAACGCAGGGGGCACCGGGGAGCTGTTTTTT. Translated: CASSNAGGTGELFF.

This clonotype was detected only a few times. This chain joins TRBV5-8 and TRBJ1-1; no firm D call. Germline CDR1 SGHTS, CDR2 YDEGEE. The germline V and J ends were trimmed by 1 base and 3 bases, with 4 bases remaining between them. The CDR3 runs to 12 residues. The CDR3: CASSLKDTEAFF. The CDR3 DNA sequence: TGTGCCAGCAGCTTGAAAGACACTGAAGCTTTCTTT.

This clonotype was counted ten times or more. The chain joins TRBV7-3 to TRBJ2-5; possibly TRBD1 or TRBD2 for D (5 bases each). This CDR3 is built from 15 residues. Looked up from germline, CDR1 is SGHTA and CDR2 is FQGTGA. Trimming removed 0 bases from V and 4 bases from J, with 12 bases in between. The CDR3 DNA is TGTGCCAGCAGCTTAACGCCAGGGACCCCAGAGACCCAGTACTTC. Translation gives CASSLTPGTPETQYF.

Regarding this clonotype: With a much larger clone just one base away, this may be a read error. The V gene is TRBV5-1, the J gene TRBJ2-3; D might be TRBD1 (5 bases). Germline CDR1 reads SGHRS; CDR2 reads YFSETQ. This CDR3 spans 15 amino acids. In nucleotides, the CDR3 is TGTGCCAGCAGCTTGGTACGTTGGCTGACAGATACGCAGTGTTTT. Translated: CASSLVRWLTDTQCF.